This T cell receptor beta chain is from a study of CD8 T cells in ankylosing spondylitis. General study points: The clones that were linked to disease were reported to be significantly enriched in matched synovial fluid samples from ankylosing spondylitis patients. CD8+ by phenotype, disease-linked clones were relatively rare in peripheral blood.

One entry per CDR3 protein results from TCRdb running MiXCR on the 5' RACE reads. This table holds some 220,000 distinct CDR3 sequences, more than 9% found once. This clonotype occurred many times. What it binds is not known. Trimming removed 6 bases at V and 10 bases at J, with 19 bases between. This CDR3 spans 14 amino acids. V and J are TRBV12-3 or TRBV12-4 and TRBJ2-1; a possible D gene is TRBD2 (8 bases). Sequenced input: blood, either unsorted or a sorted T cell fraction (not recorded which). This receptor was obtained from a male donor with ankylosing spondylitis or in good health (not recorded which). CDR3 in DNA: TGTGCCAGCAGAAAACTAGCGGACAGGACCGAGCAGTTCTTC. It is translated as CASRKLADRTEQFF.